This T cell receptor beta chain was captured in a study of blood T cell repertoires in COVID-19. Study in general: From the United States, Italy and Spain came samples of acute and convalescent COVID-19.

This CDR3 is built from 12 residues. Germline CDR1 is MDHEN and CDR2 is SYDVKM. Trimming took 5 bases from V and 9 from J, leaving 14 bases between them. TCRdb keeps only in-frame clones here, not all; method: immunoSEQ multiplex PCR. The data show 200,000 to 250,000 clones, approximately 88% seen once. Specimen: PBMCs or T cells enriched from blood (not recorded which). This receptor was taken from a woman aged 25 to 39 who had been exposed to COVID-19. The chain recombines TRBV28 with TRBJ2-7; tentatively, D is TRBD2 (6 bases). DNA of the CDR3: TGTGCCAGCAGTACGCAGGGAGGCGGGCAGTACTTC. Encoded protein: CASSTQGGGQYF.